Below are 27 T cell receptor beta chains sequenced from a single sample in a study of T-cell memory formation after mild COVID-19. TCRdb ran MiXCR on the 5' RACE reads and lists one entry per CDR3 protein. The sample records about 350,000 distinct CDR3 sequences, 20% to 25% being singletons. The specimen was PBMCs or a T cell subset sorted from them (not recorded which). The receptors were gathered from a man between 18 and 29 years old who had mild COVID-19 (a few samples of this study predate the infection). Cell type and time point are not known.

The V call is TRBV29-1, the J call TRBJ2-1; no definite D call. The germline V gene has CDR1 SQVTM and CDR2 ANQGSEA. The CDR3 has 12 amino acids. V was trimmed by 5 bases and J by 3 bases, leaving 8 bases between them. The CDR3 sequence: CSVLQHYNEQFF. CDR3 bases: TGCAGCGTTTTACAGCACTACAATGAGCAGTTCTTC.

In this sample, this clonotype turned up a few times. V usage is TRBV4-2 and J usage is TRBJ2-3; 7 bases line up with TRBD2. The germline V gene has CDR1 LGHNA and CDR2 YNFKEQ. The CDR3 runs to 18 residues. With V trimmed by 0 bases and J by 2 bases, 11 bases remained unmatched. CDR3: CASSQEVLADSYTDTQYF. The CDR3 DNA follows: TGTGCCAGCAGCCAAGAAGTGCTAGCGGACTCCTACACAGATACGCAGTATTTT.

The chain is built from TRBV4-3 and TRBJ2-7, with 9 bases identical to TRBD2. The CDR3 has 20 amino acids. V was clipped by 0 bases and J by 0 bases; unmatched bases: 15. Per the germline V gene, CDR1 is LGHNA and CDR2 is YSLEER. The CDR3 bases are TGCGCCAGCAGCCAAGAGAAGGTCCGAGCGGGGGGCTACATCTCCTACGAGCAGTACTTC. Translating it yields CASSQEKVRAGGYISYEQYF.

V and J are TRBV9 and TRBJ2-1; 10 positions agree with TRBD2. The CDR3 has 15 amino acids. Trimming removed 0 bases from V and 6 bases from J; junction bases left unmatched: 3. The germline V gene has CDR1 SGDLS and CDR2 YYNGEE. The CDR3 loop reads CASSVGSGGTNEQFF. CDR3 nucleotide sequence: TGTGCCAGCAGCGTAGGTAGCGGGGGGACCAATGAGCAGTTCTTC.

The chain recombines TRBV6-2 or TRBV6-3 with TRBJ1-6, with TRBD1 identical over 9 bases. Losses at the gene ends were 4 bases for V and 0 bases for J; bases not matched to a gene: 7. Germline V gene lookup returns CDR1 MNHEY and CDR2 SVGEGT. This CDR3 region has 18 residues. CDR3 bases: TGTGCCAGCAGTTGGAGCCGGGACAGGGACTCCTATAATTCACCCCTCCACTTT. This sequence encodes CASSWSRDRDSYNSPLHF.

The CDR3 DNA reads as TGCGCCAGCAGCCAAGTTGGGACTAGCGGGGGGGCTTTATTCTTC. Translated: CASSQVGTSGGALFF. The rearrangement links TRBV4-3 to TRBJ2-1, with 16 bases matching TRBD2. The CDR3 consists of 15 residues. J lost 16 bases, V lost 1 base, and 7 bases had no gene match. Per the germline V gene, CDR1 is LGHNA and CDR2 is YSLEER.

This clonotype was detected only a few times. The chain combines TRBV7-6 with TRBJ2-2, with D maybe TRBD2 (5 bases). V gave up 1 base and J gave up 3 bases, with 9 bases separating them. Germline V gene data show CDR1 as SGHVS and CDR2 as FNYEAQ. The CDR3 length is 15 residues. The CDR3 DNA reads TGTGCCAGCAGCTTAGTGGAGCGGCACACCGGGGAGCTGTTTTTT. Its protein product is CASSLVERHTGELFF.

This clonotype was counted only a few times. The chain links TRBV7-9 to TRBJ1-4; 8 bases map to TRBD1. The CDR3 has 19 residues. With 2 bases clipped from V and 7 bases from J, the junction kept 18 bases outside the gene matches. Germline loops: CDR1 SEHNR, CDR2 FQNEAQ (reference sequence). As DNA, the CDR3 is TGTGCCAGCAGCTTACCCCGTGGGGCAGGGGGCGTGTGGAGTGAAAAACTGTTTTTT. Translated, it gives CASSLPRGAGGVWSEKLFF.

This clonotype was detected a few times. The V and J genes are TRBV10-3 and TRBJ1-1, with D maybe TRBD1 (5 bases). The CDR3 sequence is 14 residues long. Germline CDR1 ENHRY, CDR2 SYGVKD. V lost 6 bases to trimming and J lost 5 bases, with 16 bases between them. The CDR3 protein is CAIRISRGLTEAFF. The CDR3 region has the DNA TGTGCCATCAGGATAAGTAGGGGTTTGACTGAAGCTTTCTTT.

This clonotype has a handful of counts. The chain is built from TRBV5-6 and TRBJ2-2; weak D call: TRBD2 (7 bases). The ends were cut back, 1 base at V and 4 bases at J, with 14 bases in the middle. CDR3 length equals 16 residues. Germline CDR1 and CDR2: SGHDT and YYEEEE. CDR3 region: CASSLLRGARTGELFF. For the CDR3, the DNA is TGTGCCAGCAGCTTGTTACGGGGGGCCCGCACCGGGGAGCTGTTTTTT.

This clonotype came up a few times. This rearrangement joins TRBV20-1 to TRBJ1-1; TRBD1 agrees at 8 bases. V trimming: 0 bases; J trimming: 12 bases; junction bases outside the gene matches: 6. CDR3 length: 12 residues. Germline V gives CDR1 DFQATT, CDR2 SNEGSKA (reference sequence). The CDR3 DNA reads as TGCAGTGCTAGAGATCTGGACAGGGCGACTTTCTTT. This sequence encodes CSARDLDRATFF.

J is TRBJ1-2 and V is TRBV6-5; possibly TRBD1 for D (5 bases). The CDR3 has 13 residues. Deletions cut 8 bases from V and 2 bases from J, with 12 bases between. Germline V gene sequence: CDR1 MNHEY, CDR2 SVGAGI. The CDR3 spells CASARWGNYGYTF. The CDR3 coding sequence is TGTGCCAGCGCCCGTTGGGGCAACTATGGCTACACCTTC.

This clonotype was seen many times. The rearrangement uses TRBV20-1 and TRBJ1-5, with 7 bases fitting TRBD1. The length of the CDR3 is 12 residues. Germline values: CDR1 DFQATT, CDR2 SNEGSKA (reference sequence). With 5 bases clipped from V and 6 bases from J, the junction kept 4 bases outside the gene matches. The CDR3 nucleotides read TGCAGTGCTGGAGGGGGCTCTCAGCCCCAGCATTTT. It specifies CSAGGGSQPQHF.

This clonotype was seen only a few times. This chain uses TRBV4-1 with TRBJ2-5; 7 bases are a match to TRBD1. The CDR3 spans 14 residues. Germline CDR1 and CDR2: MGHRA and YSYEKL. Trimming removed 2 bases from V and 5 bases from J; junction bases left unmatched: 5. The CDR3 DNA is TGCGCCAGCAGCCAAATAGGGGGCAGGGAGACCCAGTACTTC. Encoded protein: CASSQIGGRETQYF.

This clonotype was seen a handful of times. The genes are TRBV12-3 or TRBV12-4 and TRBJ1-1; no firm D call. This CDR3 has 15 amino acids. Trimming took off 6 bases at V and 2 bases at J, with 16 bases between the two ends. Here the CDR3 DNA reads TGTGCCAGCAGCCCAGGTGGGGTCCGAAACACTGAAGCTTTCTTT. Encoded protein: CASSPGGVRNTEAFF.

This clonotype was seen only a few times. J is TRBJ1-5 and V is TRBV4-2; 10 positions match TRBD1. CDR3 length: 15 amino acids. The V gene end was trimmed by 8 bases and the J gene end by 2 bases; junction bases not matched to a gene: 6. The germline V gene encodes CDR1 LGHNA and CDR2 YNFKEQ. The CDR3 nucleotides read TGTGCCAGCGGAAGACAGGGGGCGGGCAATCAGCCCCAGCATTTT. Residues: CASGRQGAGNQPQHF.

This clonotype showed up just a few times. V gene TRBV10-2 combines with J gene TRBJ2-7; either TRBD1 or TRBD2 may supply D (5 bases each). The germline V gene has CDR1 WSHSY and CDR2 SAAADI. CDR3 size: 15 residues. Between the trimmed V and J ends, which lost 0 bases and 2 bases, there was a span of 11 bases. The CDR3 DNA is TGCGCCAGCAGTGAGTCGACTTGGGGGACCTACGAGCAGTACTTC. Residues: CASSESTWGTYEQYF.

This clonotype occurred many times. The genes are TRBV28 and TRBJ2-2; 8 nucleotides align to TRBD2. This CDR3 spans 14 amino acids. V shed 2 bases, J shed 6 bases, and the junction held 2 bases outside the gene matches. CDR1 and CDR2 (germline): MDHEN, SYDVKM. This CDR3 reads CASSLGAGAGELFF. The CDR3 bases are TGTGCCAGCAGTTTAGGAGCGGGAGCCGGGGAGCTGTTTTTT.

This clonotype was observed a handful of times. The CDR3 sequence: CASSPYLAGTPDTQYF. CDR3 sequence (DNA): TGTGCCAGCAGCCCGTATCTAGCGGGGACCCCAGATACGCAGTATTTT. This chain uses TRBV7-2 with TRBJ2-3, with TRBD2 matching over 9 bases. This CDR3 is built from 16 residues. Trimming at V came to 5 bases and at J to 4 bases, leaving 10 bases not matched to a gene. The germline V gene encodes CDR1 SGHTA and CDR2 FQGNSA.

This clonotype was observed a few times. The chain couples TRBV10-3 to TRBJ2-1; 8 bases are shared with TRBD2. The V segment lost 1 base and the J segment 9 bases; nucleotides outside the gene matches: 8. The CDR3 consists of 15 residues. Germline CDR1 is ENHRY and CDR2 is SYGVKD. CDR3 DNA: TGTGCCATCAGTGAGTTCGGGGGGGCCGAGAGTGAGCAGTTCTTC. This encodes CAISEFGGAESEQFF.

The chain combines TRBV7-2 with TRBJ1-2; D is unresolved. V was clipped by 0 bases and J by 5 bases, with 10 bases between them. This CDR3 has 14 residues. The germline gives CDR1 SGHTA, CDR2 FQGNSA. Here the CDR3 reads CASSLAGQQYGYTF. The CDR3 DNA reads TGTGCCAGCAGCTTAGCAGGCCAGCAGTATGGCTACACCTTC.

This clonotype showed up just a few times. This chain uses TRBV7-8 with TRBJ2-1, with a possible D match to TRBD1 (5 bases). This CDR3 is 14 amino acids long. Germline assignment: CDR1 SGHVS and CDR2 FQNEAQ. Trimming shortened V by 8 bases and J by 3 bases, and 14 bases separated the two germline ends. In nucleotides, the CDR3 is TGTGCCAGCTCAACCGACAGATACTACAATGAGCAGTTCTTC. It translates to CASSTDRYYNEQFF.

The rearrangement links TRBV7-8 to TRBJ1-2, with D perhaps matching TRBD1 (5 bases). CDR1 is SGHVS, CDR2 FQNEAQ, per germline. This CDR3 has 13 residues. Deletions cut 3 bases from V and 7 bases from J, with 12 bases between. The CDR3 coding sequence is TGTGCCAGCAGCTTGACAGCTCTCGGTGGCTACACCTTC. The encoded protein is CASSLTALGGYTF.

This clonotype was observed a few times. V gene TRBV6-5 combines with J gene TRBJ2-5, with TRBD2 as a possible D gene (6 bases). The CDR3 length is 14 residues. Trimming cost V 4 bases and J 8 bases, with 17 bases left between them. From germline, CDR1 is MNHEY and CDR2 SVGAGI. In nucleotides, the CDR3 is TGTGCCAGCAGTTTGGGAGGACTCGGGGGAACCCAGTACTTC. Its protein product is CASSLGGLGGTQYF.

This clonotype came up a few times. The chain joins TRBV4-1 to TRBJ1-5, with 7 bases identical to TRBD1. The CDR3 covers 15 residues. J was trimmed by 5 bases and V by 1 base; bases with no gene match: 5. Germline values: CDR1 MGHRA, CDR2 YSYEKL. CDR3 loop: CASSQAGGIYQPQHF. In DNA, the CDR3 is TGCGCCAGCAGCCAAGCAGGGGGTATCTATCAGCCCCAGCATTTT.

V gene TRBV27 combines with J gene TRBJ2-7; TRBD2 is a possible D gene (5 bases). Deletions cut 8 bases from V and 4 bases from J, with 15 bases between. CDR1 is MNHEY and CDR2 is SMNVEV in the germline V gene (reference sequence). This CDR3 region has 13 residues. The DNA for the CDR3 is TGTGCCAGCTCCCTCCGGGAAGGTTACGAGCAGTACGTC. It encodes CASSLREGYEQYV.

V and J are TRBV7-2 and TRBJ2-3, with 7 bases lining up with TRBD2. After removal of 2 bases from V and 5 bases from J, the junction contained 7 bases not matched to a gene. This CDR3 is 15 amino acids long. From germline, CDR1 is SGHTA and CDR2 FQGNSA. CDR3 sequence: CASSLMSGAGDTQYF. As DNA, the CDR3 is TGTGCCAGCAGCTTAATGAGCGGGGCAGGAGATACGCAGTATTTT.